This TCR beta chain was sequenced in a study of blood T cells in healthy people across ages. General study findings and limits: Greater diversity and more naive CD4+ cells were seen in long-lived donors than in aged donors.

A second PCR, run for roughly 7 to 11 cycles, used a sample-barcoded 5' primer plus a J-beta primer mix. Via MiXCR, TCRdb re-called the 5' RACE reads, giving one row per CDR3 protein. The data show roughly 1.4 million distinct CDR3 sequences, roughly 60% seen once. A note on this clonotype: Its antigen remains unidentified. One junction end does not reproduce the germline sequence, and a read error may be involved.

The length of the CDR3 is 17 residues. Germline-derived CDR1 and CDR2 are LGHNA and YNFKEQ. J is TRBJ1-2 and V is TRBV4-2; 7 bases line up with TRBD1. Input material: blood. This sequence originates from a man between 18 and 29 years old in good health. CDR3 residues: CASSLIFRDSVNYGYTF. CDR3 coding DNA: TGTGCCAGCAGCCTGATCTTCCGGGACAGCGTTAACTATGGCTACACTTTC.